A single T cell receptor (beta chain) is shown here with its context. In the original processing: Counts of nucleated cells, estimated from reference gene primer amplification, were obtained. This table comes from immunoSEQ multiplex PCR, and its TCRdb copy is limited to in-frame clones, with some not included. V and J calls and clone size are those listed in that table; D and trimming were worked out from the DNA. The repertoire holds hundreds of thousands of clones, with approximately 90% as singletons. The data are from a study of blood T cell repertoires in COVID-19. The overall study: Acute-phase and convalescent COVID-19 samples originated in the United States, Italy and Spain. PBMCs, B-cell-depleted T cells, or T cells provided the cDNA or gDNA that made up the material.

The TCR was taken from a woman in her twenties or thirties with active or convalescent COVID-19. The specimen was peripheral blood.

CDR3 bases: TGCACCAGCAGCCTCCAAACTAGCGGGAGTTTGGATGAGCAGTTCTTC. This translates into CTSSLQTSGSLDEQFF. The V gene is TRBV1, the J gene TRBJ2-1; no DNA check was done on the table's D call, TRBD2. TRBV1 constitutes a pseudogene. The CDR3 loop spans 16 amino acids.